These 26 T cell receptor beta chains came from one sample sequenced in a study of CD8 T cells in ankylosing spondylitis. TCRdb reprocessed the 5' RACE reads via MiXCR and lists one record per CDR3 protein. The sample records roughly 180,000 distinct CDR3 sequences, 10% to 15% being singletons. Sequenced: blood, either unsorted or a sorted T cell fraction (not recorded which). The source is a female donor with ankylosing spondylitis or in good health (not recorded which).

This chain connects TRBV20-1 to TRBJ2-3; 9 nucleotides align to TRBD2. Per the germline V gene, CDR1 is DFQATT and CDR2 is SNEGSKA (reference sequence). After removal of 5 bases from V and 3 bases from J, the junction contained 9 bases not matched to a gene. This CDR3 has 15 amino acids. In DNA, the CDR3 is TGCAGTGCTTTCATGCTAGCGGGAAAAACAGATACGCAGTATTTT. Translating gives CSAFMLAGKTDTQYF.

The V call is TRBV5-1, the J call TRBJ2-5; 9 bases match TRBD2. The germline V gene has CDR1 SGHRS and CDR2 YFSETQ. J lost 0 bases, V lost 1 base, and 10 bases had no gene match. CDR3 length: 18 residues. CDR3 sequence reads: CASSLPPSGLAYQETQYF. In nucleotides, the CDR3 is TGCGCCAGCAGCTTGCCTCCCTCGGGACTAGCCTACCAAGAGACCCAGTACTTC.

The table lists this clonotype with a few counts. V gene TRBV5-1 combines with J gene TRBJ2-1; D gene uncertain. With 0 bases removed from V and 9 bases from J, the gap between germline ends came to 7 bases. Germline CDR1 is SGHRS and CDR2 is YFSETQ. CDR3 size: 12 residues. CDR3 nucleotide sequence: TGCGCCAGCAGCTTGGATCCCTTTGAGCAGTTCTTC. Protein: CASSLDPFEQFF.

This clonotype was counted a few times. The chain uses TRBV4-3 and TRBJ2-1, with D perhaps TRBD2 (6 bases). The CDR3 totals 15 residues. Trimming pared 0 bases from V and 0 bases from J, leaving 6 bases between. Germline lookup yields CDR1 LGHNA and CDR2 YSLEER. CDR3 coding DNA: TGCGCCAGCAGCCAAGAGGAGGGCTCCTACAATGAGCAGTTCTTC. It codes for CASSQEEGSYNEQFF.

Only a few counts were recorded for this clonotype. One base away lies a much larger clone, so this may be a sequencing read error. V usage is TRBV12-3 or TRBV12-4 and J usage is TRBJ2-7, with D possibly matching TRBD2 (6 bases). This CDR3 region has 14 residues. DNA of the CDR3: TGTGCCAGCAGCCAACGGTCGGGGACTTACGAGCAGTGCTTC. Translated: CASSQRSGTYEQCF.

J is TRBJ2-2 and V is TRBV14; D might be TRBD1 or TRBD2, each matching 5 bases. CDR3 size: 14 residues. Germline V CDR1 and CDR2: SGHDN, FVKESK. Trimming stripped 4 bases from V and 6 bases from J, with 12 bases between. The CDR3 spells CASSPRDGSGELFF. In nucleotides, the CDR3 is TGTGCCAGCAGCCCACGGGACGGCTCCGGGGAGCTGTTTTTT.

This clonotype was observed a few times. The CDR3 coding sequence is TGTGCCATCAGTCCGGGGCAAAGGGGCGAGCAGTACTTC. Protein product: CAISPGQRGEQYF. The chain combines TRBV10-3 with TRBJ2-7; D is perhaps TRBD1 or TRBD2 (5 bases each). Germline-derived CDR1 and CDR2 are ENHRY and SYGVKD. The V and J ends lost 5 bases and 6 bases respectively, with 14 bases between them. This CDR3 contains 13 residues.

This clonotype was observed at least ten times. The V gene is TRBV12-3 or TRBV12-4, the J gene TRBJ1-6; D is perhaps TRBD1 (5 bases). The V end lost 3 bases, the J end lost 14 bases, and 8 bases lay between the germline ends. This CDR3 spans 11 amino acids. The CDR3, as DNA: TGTGCCAGCAGTTTCAGGGAAGCCCTCCACTTT. Amino acids: CASSFREALHF.

This clonotype appeared a few times. The chain carries TRBV20-1 and TRBJ2-3; 15 positions agree with TRBD2. The V gene end was trimmed by 6 bases and the J gene end by 1 base; junction bases not matched to a gene: 14. The CDR3 extends over 19 amino acids. The germline V gene encodes CDR1 DFQATT and CDR2 SNEGSKA (reference sequence). The CDR3 nucleotides are TGCAGTGCCCGGGGCCCTTGGACTAGCGGGAGGGCCCGCACAGATACGCAGTATTTT. Translating gives CSARGPWTSGRARTDTQYF.

This clonotype was seen repeatedly, ten times or more. The rearrangement links TRBV6-5 to TRBJ2-7, with TRBD1 as a possible D gene (6 bases). Deletions cut 2 bases from V and 2 bases from J, with 10 bases between. This CDR3 comprises 14 residues. Germline V gives CDR1 MNHEY, CDR2 SVGAGI. This chain's CDR3 is CASSYQGFAYEQYF. In DNA form, the CDR3 reads TGTGCCAGCAGTTACCAGGGGTTTGCCTACGAGCAGTACTTC.

The chain uses TRBV5-6 and TRBJ2-1; no clear D gene. V gave up 7 bases and J gave up 0 bases, with 14 bases separating them. The CDR3 length is 15 residues. Germline V gene data show CDR1 as SGHDT and CDR2 as YYEEEE. CDR3 sequence reads: CASESRAVSYNEQFF. DNA of the CDR3: TGTGCCAGCGAGAGTAGGGCGGTCTCCTACAATGAGCAGTTCTTC.

The rearrangement joins TRBV12-3 or TRBV12-4 to TRBJ1-1; no definite D call. V lost 1 base to trimming and J lost 6 bases, with 12 bases between them. CDR3 length equals 14 residues. DNA for the CDR3: TGTGCCAGCAGTTTAGGTAGCGGACCCCCTGAAGCTTTCTTT. Translated: CASSLGSGPPEAFF.

Points on this clonotype: Since a much larger clone is just one base distant, this may be a read error. The chain recombines TRBV20-1 with TRBJ2-7; no reliable D call. This CDR3 contains 12 residues. Germline CDR1 DFQATT, CDR2 SNEGSKA (reference sequence). For the CDR3, the DNA is TGCGGTGCTAGGTACACTGCCTACGAGCAGTACTTC. Its translation is CGARYTAYEQYF.

In this sample, this clonotype turned up a few times. A junction end diverges from the germline sequence, so it may reflect a read error. J is TRBJ2-1 and V is TRBV20-1, with 7 bases identical to TRBD2. The CDR3 covers 16 residues. Germline CDR1 and CDR2: DFQATT and SNEGSKA (reference sequence). The CDR3 nucleotides read TGCTGTGCTAGAGACCTACTAGCGACCAGCAATGATGAGCAGTTCTTC. Amino acids: CCARDLLATSNDEQFF.

This clonotype was detected a few times. The genes are TRBV7-2 and TRBJ2-3; 9 nucleotides agree with TRBD2. V shed 6 bases, J shed 2 bases, and the junction held 6 bases outside the gene matches. There are 15 residues in the CDR3. Germline V gene data show CDR1 as SGHTA and CDR2 as FQGNSA. CDR3 sequence reads: CASRLLAGITDTQYF. CDR3 DNA sequence: TGTGCCAGCAGACTTCTAGCGGGGATCACAGATACGCAGTATTTT.

This clonotype was found many times. The rearrangement joins TRBV24-1 to TRBJ2-7, with a possible D match to TRBD2 (5 bases). The CDR3 spans 13 residues. CDR1 is KGHDR, CDR2 SFDVKD, per germline. The V and J ends lost 5 bases and 0 bases respectively, with 7 bases between them. The CDR3 DNA reads TGTGCCACCAGTGCCCGGGGCTCCTACGAGCAGTACTTC. The encoded protein is CATSARGSYEQYF.

This clonotype was seen ten or more times. The chain employs TRBV5-1 and TRBJ2-1; 7 nucleotides align to TRBD2. Trimming at V came to 0 bases and at J to 2 bases, leaving 8 bases not matched to a gene. In germline, CDR1 is SGHRS, CDR2 YFSETQ. The CDR3 covers 17 residues. This chain's CDR3 is CASSLAVAGVTYNEQFF. CDR3 nucleotides: TGCGCCAGCAGCTTGGCCGTCGCGGGAGTCACCTACAATGAGCAGTTCTTC. Combining the CDR3 with reference TRBV5-1 and TRBJ2-1 gives the whole variable domain KAGVTQTPRYLIKTRGQQVTLSCSPISGHRSVSWYQQTPGQGLQFLFEYFSETQRNKGNFPGRFSGRQFSNSRSEMNVSTLELGDSALYLCASSLAVAGVTYNEQFFGPGTRLTVL.

This clonotype was detected ten times or more. This chain links TRBV29-1 with TRBJ2-5, with a weak D call TRBD2 (5 bases). The CDR3 has 13 amino acids. The V gene lost 3 bases and the J gene lost 1 base, with 9 bases spanning the gap. Germline lookup yields CDR1 SQVTM and CDR2 ANQGSEA. The CDR3 sequence is CSVDGRGQETQYF. CDR3 bases: TGCAGCGTTGATGGGAGAGGCCAAGAGACCCAGTACTTC.

This clonotype occurred many times. The gene calls are TRBV12-3 or TRBV12-4 and TRBJ1-5; the match to TRBD1 covers 7 bases. V lost 1 base and J lost 11; bases outside the gene matches: 5. This CDR3 has 13 amino acids. As DNA, the CDR3 is TGTGCCAGCAGTTTAGGAGGGGGCAAGTCCCAGCATTTT. This encodes CASSLGGGKSQHF.

This clonotype was detected many times. This rearrangement joins TRBV5-1 to TRBJ1-2; no clear D. CDR3 length equals 14 residues. The V gene lost 0 bases and the J gene lost 3 bases, with 9 bases spanning the gap. Germline CDR1 and CDR2: SGHRS and YFSETQ. CDR3 residues: CASSLGPMDYGYTF. The CDR3 DNA follows: TGCGCCAGCAGCTTGGGACCTATGGACTATGGCTACACCTTC.

This clonotype was counted only a few times. This chain links TRBV30 with TRBJ2-7; 7 bases align to TRBD1. V was clipped by 4 bases and J by 12 bases; unmatched bases: 15. The CDR3 runs 13 residues. Germline V gene sequence: CDR1 GTSNPN, CDR2 SVGIG (reference sequence). CDR3 sequence reads: CAWMPGQPALPYF. CDR3 nucleotide sequence: TGTGCCTGGATGCCGGGACAGCCAGCTCTTCCGTACTTC.

This clonotype was counted a few times. The chain recombines TRBV12-3 or TRBV12-4 with TRBJ2-7; unclear D gene. The CDR3 spans 13 residues. V was clipped by 6 bases and J by 5 bases, with 14 bases between them. As DNA, the CDR3 is TGTGCCAGCAGCCCAGGAAGCCTCCACGAGCAGTACTTC. Protein product: CASSPGSLHEQYF.

Many counts were recorded for this clonotype. V is TRBV11-2 and J is TRBJ2-1; 7 bases are shared with TRBD2. J gave up 3 bases and V 4 bases, and 9 bases lay outside the gene matches. The V gene's germline CDR1 is SGHAT and CDR2 FQNNGV. CDR3 length equals 16 residues. This CDR3 reads CASSSERGGVYNEQFF. In DNA form, the CDR3 reads TGTGCCAGCAGCTCGGAGCGGGGTGGCGTCTACAATGAGCAGTTCTTC.

The chain recombines TRBV20-1 with TRBJ2-2, with unresolved D. V shed 1 base and J shed 1 base, with 7 bases lying between them. The CDR3 spans 14 residues. Germline V gene lookup returns CDR1 DFQATT and CDR2 SNEGSKA (reference sequence). In DNA form, the CDR3 reads TGCAGTGCTAGAGTCTCGCGGAACACCGGGGAGCTGTTTTTT. This gives the protein CSARVSRNTGELFF.

The sample holds a few counts of this clonotype. A read error may produce the germline difference seen at one junction end. The chain employs TRBV30 and TRBJ2-1, with TRBD2 matching 8 bases. Germline V lookup: CDR1 GTSNPN, CDR2 SVGIG (reference sequence). This CDR3 has 14 amino acids. CDR3: CARSSQREIGEQFF. The DNA of the CDR3 is TGTGCCCGGAGTAGCCAGCGGGAGATTGGTGAGCAGTTCTTC.

J is TRBJ2-5 and V is TRBV18; D possibly corresponds to TRBD1 (5 bases). V dropped 6 bases and J dropped 7 bases, with 18 bases sitting between them. The CDR3 contains 14 residues. CDR1 is KGHSH, CDR2 LQKENI, per germline. As DNA, the CDR3 is TGTGCCAGCTCGCCCCCAGGGATTGAAGGGACCCAGTACTTC. Translated, it gives CASSPPGIEGTQYF.